What follows are 32 T cell receptor beta chains derived from one specimen sequenced in a study of blood T cell repertoires in COVID-19. The protocol was immunoSEQ multiplex PCR, while the TCRdb copy is restricted to in-frame clones and leaves out a portion. The data contain tens of thousands of clones, roughly four fifths of them singletons. Sequencing was done on a sample of peripheral blood. The receptors shown here come from a human donor in a cohort sampled during active COVID-19.

The DNA for the CDR3 is TGTGCCAGCAGCCTCGGGGGGGGCGAGCAGTACTTC. As protein: CASSLGGGEQYF. The chain is built from TRBV7-8 and TRBJ2-7; TRBD2 matches at 8 bases. The V and J ends lost 5 bases and 6 bases, in that order; junction bases with no gene match: 3. Germline V lookup: CDR1 SGHVS, CDR2 FQNEAQ. The CDR3 loop spans 12 amino acids.

The genes are TRBV25-1 and TRBJ2-7; no definite D call. Trimming removed 5 bases at V and 4 bases at J, with 12 bases between. CDR1 is MGHDK and CDR2 is SYGVNS in the germline V gene. CDR3 length: 13 residues. The CDR3 nucleotides read TGTGCCAGCAGTTATCTTCGAGGTTACGAGCAGTACTTC. Amino acid sequence: CASSYLRGYEQYF.

The rearrangement links TRBV7-2 to TRBJ2-3, with a tentative D call TRBD2 (5 bases). The germline gives CDR1 SGHTA, CDR2 FQGNSA. V shed 3 bases and J shed 8 bases, with 9 bases lying between them. The CDR3 is 12 residues long. CDR3 coding DNA: TGTGCCAGCAGCTTGGACCGGGGTACGCAGTATTTT. Encoded protein: CASSLDRGTQYF. The full variable domain, in which reference TRBV7-2 and TRBJ2-3 provide the parts outside the CDR3, is GAGVSQSPSNKVTEKGKDVELRCDPISGHTALYWYRQSLGQGLEFLIYFQGNSAPDKSGLPSDRFSAERTGGSVSTLTIQRTQQEDSAVYLCASSLDRGTQYFGPGTRLTVL.

This clone appeared once. The chain has TRBV9 and TRBJ1-4; 9 positions agree with TRBD1. This CDR3 is built from 19 residues. Germline V gene sequence: CDR1 SGDLS, CDR2 YYNGEE. With V trimmed by 4 bases and J by 6 bases, 19 bases remained unmatched. As DNA, the CDR3 is TGTGCCAGCAGCCCACAGGGGAGGAACAGGGGGCCCCAGGATGAAAAACTGTTTTTT. Translation gives CASSPQGRNRGPQDEKLFF.

The genes are TRBV5-4 and TRBJ2-7; 8 positions agree with TRBD1. After removal of 4 bases from V and 3 bases from J, the junction contained 3 bases not matched to a gene. This CDR3 is 13 amino acids long. CDR1 and CDR2 (germline): SGHNT, YYREEE (reference sequence). In DNA, the CDR3 is TGTGCCAGCAGCCGGACAGGGAACTACGAGCAGTACTTC. Protein sequence: CASSRTGNYEQYF.

The rearrangement uses TRBV27 and TRBJ1-5; 7 bases match TRBD1. CDR1 and CDR2 from the germline V gene are MNHEY and SMNVEV (reference sequence). The J segment lost 4 bases and the V segment lost 6 bases, leaving 12 bases of the junction unmatched. The CDR3 totals 16 residues. This CDR3 reads CASRPPWTGINQPQHF. CDR3 DNA sequence: TGTGCCAGCAGACCTCCTTGGACAGGTATTAATCAGCCCCAGCATTTT.

The rearrangement uses TRBV5-8 and TRBJ1-2; 9 nucleotides align to TRBD1. Germline CDR1 reads SGHTS; CDR2 reads YDEGEE. This CDR3 has 17 amino acids. Trimming removed 4 bases from V and 6 bases from J; junction bases left unmatched: 16. CDR3 bases: TGTGCCAGCAGCCGAAGCATTGACCGGGACAGGGTAAATGGCTACACCTTC. Amino acids: CASSRSIDRDRVNGYTF.

This clone was observed a single time. The chain combines TRBV20-1 with TRBJ2-2; D remains unclear. The CDR3 is 17 amino acids. Germline V gene sequence: CDR1 DFQATT, CDR2 SNEGSKA (reference sequence). Trimming cost V 3 bases and J 0 bases, with 17 bases left between them. CDR3 nucleotide sequence: TGCAGTGCTAGTAAAGTCTATAGCCGAGCGAACACCGGGGAGCTGTTTTTT. As protein: CSASKVYSRANTGELFF.

The J gene is TRBJ1-2, the V gene TRBV14; D is unresolved. The V gene lost 0 bases and the J gene lost 4 bases, with 6 bases spanning the gap. Germline-derived CDR1 and CDR2 are SGHDN and FVKESK. The length of the CDR3 is 13 residues. The CDR3 sequence: CASSQDGLYGYTF. CDR3 in DNA: TGTGCCAGCAGCCAAGATGGGCTCTATGGCTACACCTTC.

This clone occurred a few times. Here the CDR3 reads CASSFMGAYEQYF. In DNA form, the CDR3 reads TGTGCCAGCAGCTTTATGGGAGCCTACGAGCAGTACTTC. The chain is built from TRBV7-2 and TRBJ2-7; tentatively, D is TRBD2 (5 bases). V was pared by 3 bases and J by 2 bases, with 8 bases between. CDR1 is SGHTA, CDR2 FQGNSA, per germline. The CDR3 runs to 13 residues.

The sample holds one count of this clone. This chain links TRBV25-1 with TRBJ2-3, with D possibly TRBD1 on 5 matching bases. Germline CDR1 MGHDK, CDR2 SYGVNS. V was pared by 3 bases and J by 6 bases, with 16 bases between. This CDR3 is 15 amino acids long. CDR3 loop: CASSDIQAARDTQYF. The DNA for the CDR3 is TGTGCCAGCAGTGACATACAGGCGGCACGGGATACGCAGTATTTT.

The chain links TRBV5-6 to TRBJ1-2; a weak D match, TRBD1 (6 bases). The V gene lost 3 bases and the J gene lost 4 bases, with 25 bases spanning the gap. The germline gives CDR1 SGHDT, CDR2 YYEEEE. The CDR3 has 18 residues. The CDR3 DNA sequence: TGTGCCAGCAGCTCCCAGGGGCGGTCTTCCCTTGTCGGCTATGGCTACACCTTC. This translates into CASSSQGRSSLVGYGYTF. The full variable domain, its missing parts supplied by reference TRBV5-6 and TRBJ1-2, is DAGVTQSPTHLIKTRGQQVTLRCSPKSGHDTVSWYQQALGQGPQFIFQYYEEEERQRGNFPDRFSGHQFPNYSSELNVNALLLGDSALYLCASSSQGRSSLVGYGYTFGSGTRLTVV.

For the CDR3, the DNA is TGTGCCAGCAGCCAGCGGGGGGGCAATGAGCAGTTCTTC. Amino acid sequence: CASSQRGGNEQFF. This sequence joins TRBV12-3 or TRBV12-4 and TRBJ2-1; 10 positions agree with TRBD2. The length of the CDR3 is 13 residues. V lost 6 bases, J lost 6 bases, and 2 bases stayed unmatched.

The V call is TRBV24-1, the J call TRBJ2-1; D is possibly TRBD2 (5 bases). The CDR3 totals 16 residues. Per germline, CDR1 KGHDR and CDR2 SFDVKD. V was pared by 9 bases and J by 0 bases, with 17 bases between. The CDR3 region has the DNA TGTGCCACCGGCTCAAGGGTTACTAGCTCCTACAATGAGCAGTTCTTC. Protein sequence: CATGSRVTSSYNEQFF.

The chain recombines TRBV5-8 with TRBJ2-5, with 7 bases that match TRBD1. Germline CDR1 and CDR2: SGHTS and YDEGEE. CDR3 length: 16 residues. V trimming: 0 bases; J trimming: 0 bases; junction bases outside the gene matches: 5. The CDR3 DNA reads TGTGCCAGCAGCTTGGGACGGGGACAGAACCAAGAGACCCAGTACTTC. It translates to CASSLGRGQNQETQYF.

The chain has TRBV6-5 and TRBJ2-5; tentative D call: TRBD1 (6 bases). The CDR3 is made up of 14 amino acids. CDR1 is MNHEY and CDR2 is SVGAGI in the germline V gene. V gave up 2 bases and J gave up 5 bases, with 12 bases separating them. The CDR3 spells CASSYKAGAETQYF. Written as DNA, the CDR3 is TGTGCCAGCAGTTACAAAGCAGGGGCGGAGACCCAGTACTTC.

This chain uses TRBV6-6 with TRBJ2-7, with 10 bases identical to TRBD1. CDR1 is MNHNY and CDR2 is SVGAGI in the germline V gene (reference sequence). This CDR3 is 15 amino acids long. V shed 6 bases and J 3 bases; nucleotides not matched to a gene: 8. CDR3 nucleotides: TGTGCCAGCAGCTCCCGACAGGGGGCGGGCTACGAGCAGTACTTC. It specifies CASSSRQGAGYEQYF.

This chain links TRBV7-2 with TRBJ2-5; D not certain. Deletions cut 5 bases from V and 1 base from J, with 14 bases between. CDR1 is SGHTA and CDR2 is FQGNSA in the germline V gene. This CDR3 comprises 15 residues. CDR3 protein: CASSPIVRAQETQYF. The DNA for the CDR3 is TGTGCCAGCAGCCCGATAGTTAGAGCCCAAGAGACCCAGTACTTC.

CDR3 coding DNA: TGCGCCAGCGCCCTAGGTCCAGCGGGGTCAGCCTACGAGCAGTACTTC. The encoded protein is CASALGPAGSAYEQYF. V usage is TRBV5-1 and J usage is TRBJ2-7; 7 positions agree with TRBD2. Germline lookup yields CDR1 SGHRS and CDR2 YFSETQ. The ends lost 7 bases at V and 2 bases at J; junction bases unmatched: 15. The CDR3 loop spans 16 amino acids.

The chain is built from TRBV11-2 and TRBJ2-7; D is unclear. Germline assignment: CDR1 SGHAT and CDR2 FQNNGV. Trimming cost V 0 bases and J 2 bases, with 5 bases left between them. CDR3 length equals 13 residues. The CDR3 DNA is TGTGCCAGCAGCTTAGATCCAGCCTACGAGCAGTACTTC. It is translated as CASSLDPAYEQYF.

The genes are TRBV6-4 and TRBJ2-3; 8 bases are a match to TRBD2. J was trimmed by 1 base and V by 3 bases; bases with no gene match: 0. Germline CDR1 MRHNA, CDR2 SNTAGT. This CDR3 has 14 residues. CDR3: CASSERGGTDTQYF. CDR3 bases: TGTGCCAGCAGTGAGCGGGGGGGCACAGATACGCAGTATTTT.

The chain links TRBV9 to TRBJ2-7; 9 bases map to TRBD2. The CDR3 length is 19 residues. Germline CDR1 reads SGDLS; CDR2 reads YYNGEE. Unmatched junction bases numbered 21, after V lost 5 bases and J lost 3 bases. The CDR3 nucleotides are TGTGCCAGCAGTAATCCCGGGACAGCGGGAGGTGAAGGTGGCTACGAGCAGTACTTC. Its translation: CASSNPGTAGGEGGYEQYF.

In DNA form, the CDR3 reads TGTGCCACCAGTGGGGGGGGCTCGAATCAGCCCCAGCATTTT. It specifies CATSGGGSNQPQHF. V and J are TRBV24-1 and TRBJ1-5, with a possible D match to TRBD1 (6 bases). Trimming removed 5 bases at V and 4 bases at J, with 11 bases between. The germline V gene encodes CDR1 KGHDR and CDR2 SFDVKD. The CDR3 length is 14 residues.

The V and J genes are TRBV18 and TRBJ2-7; 10 bases map to TRBD2. CDR1 and CDR2 from the germline V gene are KGHSH and LQKENI. With 3 bases clipped from V and 5 bases from J, the junction kept 10 bases outside the gene matches. The CDR3 totals 16 residues. This CDR3 is CASSPRLAGAPHEQYF. CDR3 bases: TGTGCCAGCTCACCTCGGCTAGCGGGGGCCCCCCACGAGCAGTACTTC.

This chain connects TRBV7-2 to TRBJ2-7; 7 bases align to TRBD2. CDR3 length equals 15 residues. CDR1 and CDR2 (germline): SGHTA, FQGNSA. The junction had 5 bases not matched to a gene; V was cut back by 1 base and J by 2 bases. The CDR3: CASSLVGGLAYEQYF. The CDR3 bases are TGTGCCAGCAGCTTAGTGGGAGGGCTAGCCTACGAGCAGTACTTC.

This clone was picked up a small number of times. The chain employs TRBV21-1 and TRBJ1-5; TRBD1, the table's D call, was not compared with the DNA. TRBV21-1 has pseudogene status. The CDR3 is made up of 20 amino acids. CDR3 sequence: CASTLPLRTGAMGSNQPQHF. For the CDR3, the DNA is TGTGCCAGCACTCTTCCCTTAAGGACAGGGGCGATGGGGAGCAATCAGCCCCAGCATTTT.

The chain employs TRBV9 and TRBJ2-1; 9 nucleotides match TRBD1. Germline V gives CDR1 SGDLS, CDR2 YYNGEE. The CDR3 runs to 14 residues. With V trimmed by 7 bases and J by 1 base, 3 bases remained unmatched. The CDR3 DNA reads TGTGCCAGCGGACAGGGGTCTTCCTACAATGAGCAGTTCTTC. Translation gives CASGQGSSYNEQFF.

The chain joins TRBV7-6 to TRBJ2-7; 9 positions match TRBD1. This CDR3 has 14 residues. V dropped 4 bases and J dropped 6; count of bases not matched to a gene: 7. Germline V gene sequence: CDR1 SGHVS, CDR2 FNYEAQ. This CDR3 is CASSSGQGLSEQYF. CDR3 DNA: TGTGCCAGCAGCTCGGGACAGGGACTCTCCGAGCAGTACTTC.

The V and J genes are TRBV5-1 and TRBJ1-1; TRBD1 agrees at 8 bases. CDR3 length: 16 amino acids. Germline V CDR1 and CDR2: SGHRS, YFSETQ. J lost 1 base, V lost 4 bases, and 9 bases had no gene match. The CDR3 loop is CASSQLTGATNTEAFF. Written as DNA, the CDR3 is TGCGCCAGCAGCCAACTGACAGGGGCCACGAACACTGAAGCTTTCTTT.

The DNA for the CDR3 is TGTGCCAGTAGTACCGGGACTAGCGGGAGAGGGGACTTAGCCAAAAACATTCAGTACTTC. Residues: CASSTGTSGRGDLAKNIQYF. V is TRBV19 and J is TRBJ2-4; the match to TRBD2 covers 14 bases. After removal of 4 bases from V and 0 bases from J, the junction contained 11 bases not matched to a gene. The CDR3 has 20 amino acids. Germline loops: CDR1 LNHDA, CDR2 SQIVND (reference sequence).

The rearrangement links TRBV6-5 to TRBJ2-7; a possible D gene is TRBD1 (6 bases). Deletions cut 7 bases from V and 2 bases from J, with 15 bases between. The CDR3 sequence is 14 residues long. In germline, CDR1 is MNHEY, CDR2 SVGAGI. CDR3 nucleotides: TGTGCCAGCATTTCTCCAGGGGCTCCCTACGAGCAGTACTTC. Translating gives CASISPGAPYEQYF.

This clone was seen once. The chain carries TRBV10-3 and TRBJ2-3; 11 bases fit TRBD2. The germline gives CDR1 ENHRY, CDR2 SYGVKD. This CDR3 region has 17 residues. Trimming removed 3 bases from V and 2 bases from J; junction bases left unmatched: 7. The CDR3 is CAISDPHSGRDTDTQYF. CDR3 coding DNA: TGTGCCATCAGTGATCCCCATAGCGGGAGGGACACAGATACGCAGTATTTT.